The clone carrying this T cell receptor (beta chain) turned up a few times. Its antigen is undetermined. The record originates from a study of T cells after yellow fever vaccination. Study-wide results and limits: Some clonotypes were seen in both the CD4 and the CD8 compartments. These made up a small share and likely arose from convergent recombination. Sorted repertoires could include abundant contaminating clonotypes from bulk cells.

The TCR cDNA carried a universal primer site and UMIs from 5'RACE template switching. One entry per CDR3 protein results from TCRdb running MiXCR on the 5' RACE reads. The repertoire holds 300,000 or so distinct CDR3 sequences, with roughly 8.7% as singletons. Germline V gene sequence: CDR1 MNHEY, CDR2 SVGAGI. This CDR3 spans 16 amino acids. Deletions cut 0 bases from V and 0 bases from J, with 9 bases between. The sequencing here drew on CD4+ T cells sorted from PBMCs, taken 5 days after the yellow fever booster vaccination. J is TRBJ1-3 and V is TRBV6-5; no clear D. This TCR derives from a man aged 18 to 35 who received the YFV17D yellow fever vaccine. The CDR3 nucleotides read TGTGCCAGCAGTTACTCGCGCCCGCTCTCTGGAAACACCATATATTTT. Translating gives CASSYSRPLSGNTIYF.